Described below is a single T cell receptor beta chain sequence and its context. Its antigen remains undetermined. No much larger clone is present one base from it, and per-base qualities are unavailable. These data originate in a study of T cells in tuberculosis (dated by TCRdb to the late 2010s). For the wider study: The study combined CD1B tetramers and high-throughput TCR immunosequencing to characterize T cells specific for the mycobacterial lipid antigen glucose monomycolate (GMM). With over 8 people per group, a South African clinical cohort compared IGRA-negative adolescents, IGRA-positive adolescents with latent tuberculosis, and adults with active tuberculosis. PBMC from active tuberculosis patients were archived either before standard anti-tuberculosis treatment began or within 7 days of the start of that treatment.

The time point label of this sample denotes: new active TB diagnosis, blood taken before or within 7 days of starting treatment. The active tuberculosis patients were newly diagnosed, HIV-seronegative South African adults aged 18 years or older. Confirmation of active tuberculosis was obtained by positive sputum smear microscopy and/or positive M. tuberculosis culture. Immunosequencing was performed on unsorted cryopreserved PBMC and covered about 100,000 T cells per clinical donor on average. The immunoSEQ multiplex PCR assay was used to generate TCR libraries, with TCR-beta and/or TCR-alpha/delta assays applied to each sample. The amplified TCR libraries were sequenced using the Illumina high-throughput platform. For the original study's pipeline: Clustering and dimensionality reduction were performed using pairwise TCRdist distances among GMM-specific receptors from ex vivo sorted or in vitro expanded T cells. The score assigned to each clinical repertoire was mean NN-distance, meaning the average TCRdist to the nearest 10% of tetramer-positive reference sequences. To compute GEM TCR motif frequency, the fraction of unique TCRs matching known GEM sequences by V/J usage and CDR3 length was calculated. Linear discriminant analysis with leave-one-out cross-validation, implemented in scikit-learn, was used to classify active tuberculosis. Held by TCRdb, this immuneACCESS table contains in-frame sequences only and omits some clones. Under half of the omission traces to an unresolved V gene where checked; the cause of the rest is unknown. V, J and clone size reflect that table, while D and trimming were determined from the DNA. Present in this sample are fewer than 35,000 clones, about 83% of which were seen just once. Of the sample, approximately 4.7% is held by the ten largest clones.

V is reduced by 1 base and J by 4 bases, leaving a spacing of 10 bases between them. In the germline V gene, CDR1 corresponds to SGHTA and CDR2 to FQGNSA. The CDR3 holds 14 amino acids from the cysteine to the phenylalanine. The CDR3 DNA has 42 bases and is translated from base 1. Study-level results and caveats: With the diverse GMM-specific repertoire as input, a classifier achieved roughly 87% accuracy (AUROC roughly 0.88), whereas GEM motif frequencies as input gave under 75% accuracy. Which clinical samples got chosen depended on the availability of cryopreserved specimens, and the active tuberculosis cases were adults, whereas the controls were adolescents. The smaller NN-distances were partly driven by shorter CDR3-alpha lengths in active tuberculosis patients, and the difference for TCR-beta did not reach statistical significance. Compared with IGRA-negative controls, TCR-alpha repertoires from active tuberculosis had smaller mean NN-distances to GMM-specific TCRs, which suggests clonal expansion of these TCRs.

The chain links TRBV7-2 with TRBJ2-5, with TRBD2 perhaps the D gene, on 5 matching bases. The starting material was PBMCs, obtained at tuberculosis diagnosis. This sequence was found in an adult with tuberculosis. The CDR3 has the sequence CASSLEVSVETQYF. Here is the DNA: TGTGCCAGCAGCTTAGAGGTTAGCGTAGAGACCCAGTACTTC.